The source of this TCR beta chain is a study of blood T cell repertoires in COVID-19. Study in general: Sample material is recorded as cDNA or gDNA derived from T cells, B-cell-depleted T cells, or PBMCs.

The V gene lost 5 bases and the J gene lost 5 bases, with 10 bases spanning the gap. Germline-derived CDR1 and CDR2 are SGHRS and YFSETQ. CDR3 length equals 12 residues. In the authors' workflow: The authors estimated nucleated cell counts from reference gene primer amplification. The data were produced by immunoSEQ multiplex PCR, yet TCRdb's version contains in-frame clones alone and is incomplete. The D gene and trimming were derived from the DNA, and the V and J assignments and clone size from that table. This table has approximately 75,000 clones, about 89% appearing once. The chain joins TRBV5-1 to TRBJ1-1; no clear D. The clonotype originates from a man aged 55-75 years with acute or convalescent COVID-19. Sequenced input: peripheral blood. CDR3 loop: CASRPEGTEAFF. For the CDR3, the DNA is TGCGCCAGCAGGCCGGAGGGAACTGAAGCTTTCTTT. Using reference TRBV5-1 and TRBJ1-1 for the parts outside the CDR3, the full variable domain is KAGVTQTPRYLIKTRGQQVTLSCSPISGHRSVSWYQQTPGQGLQFLFEYFSETQRNKGNFPGRFSGRQFSNSRSEMNVSTLELGDSALYLCASRPEGTEAFFGQGTRLTVV.